The 32 T cell receptor beta chains below were found in one sample sequenced in a study of shared clonotypes between healthy human individuals. Only in-frame clones appear in the TCRdb table, and some are missing; sequencing was by immunoSEQ multiplex PCR. Here the sample spans about 490,000 clones, over 70% being singletons. Sequencing input: PBMCs. These TCRs come from a woman aged 40 to 50 in good health. Some clones in this sample may be carry-over from other donors' samples.

The chain recombines TRBV4-1 with TRBJ2-7; TRBD1 is a possible D gene (5 bases). V was clipped by 1 base and J by 3 bases, with 16 bases between them. Looked up from germline, CDR1 is MGHRA and CDR2 is YSYEKL. The length of the CDR3 is 16 residues. CDR3 coding DNA: TGCGCCAGCAGCCAAGGAGCCGGACAAGCTGTCTACGAGCAGTACTTC. Translating it yields CASSQGAGQAVYEQYF.

CDR3 DNA sequence: TGTGCCAGCAGTTTACCTCAGCCCGGGAACACTGAAGCTTTCTTT. Protein product: CASSLPQPGNTEAFF. The gene calls are TRBV28 and TRBJ1-1, with D unclear. V lost 2 bases to trimming and J lost 1 base, with 11 bases between them. CDR3 size: 15 residues. Germline V gene data show CDR1 as MDHEN and CDR2 as SYDVKM. Full variable domain (missing parts from reference TRBV28 and TRBJ1-1): DVKVTQSSRYLVKRTGEKVFLECVQDMDHENMFWYRQDPGLGLRLIYFSYDVKMKEKGDIPEGYSVSREKKERFSLILESASTNQTSMYLCASSLPQPGNTEAFFGQGTRLTVV.

Comment on this clone: Without the conserved terminal phenylalanine or tryptophan, this CDR3 likely stems from a read error. The limits of the CDR3 on the DNA are not certain, so only TCRdb's listed CDR3 is given. The chain combines TRBV5-1 with TRBJ2-7. The germline gives CDR1 SGHRS, CDR2 YFSETQ. With termini counted, the CDR3 has 13 amino acids. The CDR3 loop is CASSRDRSYEQHL.

Points on this clone: The same CDR3 arises from other DNA sequences in this sample as well. The V call is TRBV7-9, the J call TRBJ2-1; TRBD2 matches 7 bases. The J segment lost 0 bases and the V segment lost 6 bases, leaving 2 bases of the junction unmatched. The CDR3 spans 14 residues. Germline V gives CDR1 SEHNR, CDR2 FQNEAQ (reference sequence). The CDR3 reads CASSPSGSYNEQFF. The CDR3 nucleotides are TGTGCCAGCAGTCCTAGCGGCTCCTACAATGAGCAGTTCTTC. Looking up the rest from reference TRBV7-9 and TRBJ2-1 gives the full variable domain: DTGVSQNPRHKITKRGQNVTFRCDPISEHNRLYWYRQTLGQGPEFLTYFQNEAQLEKSRLLSDRFSAERPKGSFSTLEIQRTEQGDSAMYLCASSPSGSYNEQFFGPGTRLTVL.

For the CDR3, the DNA is TGTGCCATCAGTGTGCGGACAGGGGAGGCTGCTAACTATGGCTACACCTTC. Translation gives CAISVRTGEAANYGYTF. V and J are TRBV10-3 and TRBJ1-2, with 9 bases aligning to TRBD1. Trimming removed 4 bases from V and 0 bases from J; junction bases left unmatched: 9. CDR1 is ENHRY and CDR2 is SYGVKD in the germline V gene. CDR3 length: 17 amino acids.

Concerning this clone itself: A far larger clone is just one base off, so this is likely a read error. This chain links TRBV29-1 with TRBJ2-2; TRBD2 matches at 13 bases. The V gene's germline CDR1 is SQVTM and CDR2 ANQGSEA. The CDR3 consists of 16 residues. The DNA for the CDR3 is TGCAGCGTCCCCAGGACTAGCGGGAGCTCCACCTGGGAGCTGTTTTTT. Translation: CSVPRTSGSSTWELFF.

About this clone: This probably arose from a read error, given a far larger clone one base away. This CDR3 is missing its conserved last phenylalanine or tryptophan, likely due to a read error. This chain uses TRBV6-5 with TRBJ1-4; D call uncertain. The CDR3 consists of 14 residues. The germline V gene has CDR1 MNHEY and CDR2 SVGAGI. Trimming left V 4 bases short and J 10 bases short, with 16 bases between. The CDR3 loop is CASSSREAPGKLFL. The CDR3 region has the DNA TGTGCCAGCAGTTCCCGGGAGGCCCCCGGAAAACTGTTTTTA.

The chain employs TRBV19 and TRBJ2-2, with D possibly matching TRBD2 (7 bases). V was cut by 3 bases and J by 4 bases, with 12 bases left in between. The CDR3 loop spans 15 amino acids. Germline values: CDR1 LNHDA, CDR2 SQIVND (reference sequence). Here the CDR3 reads CASSIGGQFTGELFF. The CDR3 nucleotides read TGTGCCAGTAGTATCGGGGGGCAGTTCACCGGGGAGCTGTTTTTT.

The rearrangement joins TRBV5-1 to TRBJ2-4, with 11 bases lining up with TRBD1. V shed 4 bases, J shed 8 bases, and the junction held 5 bases outside the gene matches. This CDR3 contains 14 residues. Germline V CDR1 and CDR2: SGHRS, YFSETQ. The chain's CDR3 is CASSPGTGGDIQYF. The CDR3 DNA sequence: TGCGCCAGCAGCCCTGGGACAGGGGGGGACATTCAGTACTTC.

This clone was detected only once. The V and J genes are TRBV15 and TRBJ1-3, with D possibly TRBD1 on 6 matching bases. The CDR3 is 16 amino acids. V lost 9 bases and J lost 0, with 18 bases in between. Germline V gives CDR1 LNHNV, CDR2 YYDKDF (reference sequence). The CDR3 region is CATGKQGLISGNTIYF. The DNA for the CDR3 is TGTGCCACTGGGAAACAGGGACTAATCTCTGGAAACACCATATATTTT.

This chain uses TRBV28 with TRBJ2-2; 8 positions match TRBD1. Germline V lookup: CDR1 MDHEN, CDR2 SYDVKM. This CDR3 spans 16 amino acids. Trimming cost V 8 bases and J 2 bases; bases outside gene matches: 10. The CDR3 DNA reads TGTGCCAGCTCTCCTCCGGGACAGGTTAACACCGGGGAGCTGTTTTTT. Protein sequence: CASSPPGQVNTGELFF.

The chain combines TRBV5-1 with TRBJ1-2; no clear D. Trimming removed 4 bases at V and 10 bases at J, with 20 bases between. The germline CDR1 and CDR2 sequences are SGHRS and YFSETQ. The CDR3 runs 14 residues. As DNA, the CDR3 is TGCGCCAGCAGCCCCCGCGGGAGTAATCTGGTCTACACCTTC. This sequence encodes CASSPRGSNLVYTF.

V and J are TRBV5-1 and TRBJ2-7; D perhaps matches TRBD2 (6 bases). Germline V CDR1 and CDR2: SGHRS, YFSETQ. Trimming took off 1 base at V and 1 base at J, with 15 bases between the two ends. The CDR3 is 16 amino acids. As DNA, the CDR3 is TGCGCCAGCAGCTTGTGGGGGGACCTGACGTCCTACGAGCAGTACTTC. It translates to CASSLWGDLTSYEQYF.

This clone was detected ten times or more. The chain employs TRBV5-1 and TRBJ1-6, with TRBD1 matching 7 bases. V gave up 5 bases and J gave up 5 bases; unmatched junction bases: 13. This CDR3 comprises 17 residues. The germline CDR1 and CDR2 sequences are SGHRS and YFSETQ. CDR3 in DNA: TGCGCCAGCAGGTCTAATACAGGGGATATAAATAATTCACCCCTCCACTTT. It is translated as CASRSNTGDINNSPLHF.

This clone was counted between two and nine times. The chain couples TRBV5-6 to TRBJ1-4; tentative D call: TRBD1 (6 bases). Germline V lookup: CDR1 SGHDT, CDR2 YYEEEE. The length of the CDR3 is 15 residues. V was pared by 2 bases and J by 5 bases, with 13 bases between. CDR3 sequence: CASSFAGHINEKLFF. Here the CDR3 DNA reads TGTGCCAGCAGCTTCGCGGGACATATAAATGAAAAACTGTTTTTT.

This rearrangement joins TRBV6-6 to TRBJ2-7; 10 bases match TRBD2. This CDR3 contains 14 residues. Trimming took 2 bases from V and 3 from J; bases not matched to a gene: 1. Germline V gene sequence: CDR1 MNHNY, CDR2 SVGAGI (reference sequence). CDR3 loop: CASSYGTSDYEQYF. Here the CDR3 DNA reads TGTGCCAGCAGTTACGGGACTAGCGACTACGAGCAGTACTTC.

The V call is TRBV2, the J call TRBJ2-7; D call uncertain. V shed 2 bases and J shed 3 bases, with 8 bases lying between them. Germline CDR1 and CDR2: SNHLY and FYNNEI. CDR3 length: 13 amino acids. The DNA of the CDR3 is TGTGCCAGCAGTGAAACACTCCTCTACGAGCAGTACTTC. Translation: CASSETLLYEQYF.

The chain carries TRBV30 and TRBJ1-3, with 7 bases lining up with TRBD1. This CDR3 spans 13 amino acids. The germline gives CDR1 GTSNPN, CDR2 SVGIG (reference sequence). V trimming: 4 bases; J trimming: 2 bases; junction bases outside the gene matches: 2. The CDR3 region has the DNA TGTGCCTGGACGACAGGGCCTGGAAACACCATATATTTT. Amino acids: CAWTTGPGNTIYF.

This clone was counted once. This may be a read error: a much more frequent sequence differs by one nucleotide. The J gene is TRBJ2-3, the V gene TRBV27, with D uncertain. This CDR3 region has 12 residues. V was trimmed by 5 bases and J by 2 bases, leaving 5 bases between them. Germline V gene lookup returns CDR1 MNHEY and CDR2 SMNVEV (reference sequence). CDR3 sequence reads: CASSPNTDTQYF. The DNA of the CDR3 is TGTGCCAGCAGTCCAAACACAGATACGCAGTATTTT.

The chain has TRBV2 and TRBJ2-3; 13 bases line up with TRBD2. The CDR3 runs to 15 residues. Germline CDR1 SNHLY, CDR2 FYNNEI. The CDR3 reads CAKEGTSGITDTQYF. CDR3 DNA: TGTGCAAAGGAGGGGACTAGCGGGATCACAGATACGCAGTATTTT.

A single count supports this clone. This chain connects TRBV6-1 to TRBJ2-1, with 13 bases identical to TRBD2. The trim removed 6 bases at V and 10 bases at J, leaving 3 bases unmatched. The CDR3 is 13 residues long. CDR1 MNHNS and CDR2 SASEGT come from the germline V gene. CDR3 amino acids: CASRLTSGREQFF. Here the CDR3 DNA reads TGTGCCAGCAGATTGACTAGCGGGAGGGAGCAGTTCTTC.

This rearrangement joins TRBV4-3 to TRBJ2-3; D unresolved. The germline gives CDR1 LGHNA, CDR2 YSLEER. This CDR3 contains 15 residues. V lost 0 bases to trimming and J lost 2 bases, with 9 bases between them. CDR3 sequence reads: CASSQEHTDTDTQYF. The CDR3 nucleotides read TGCGCCAGCAGCCAAGAACACACCGACACAGATACGCAGTATTTT.

In the case of this clone: A read error likely explains this, since a far larger clone differs by one base. The chain couples TRBV5-1 to TRBJ2-2; the D gene is possibly TRBD2 (6 bases). Germline V gene lookup returns CDR1 SGHRS and CDR2 YFSETQ. V lost 2 bases and J lost 5, with 16 bases in between. This CDR3 comprises 16 residues. The CDR3: CASSFDPGTWTGELFF. CDR3 DNA sequence: TGCGCCAGCAGCTTTGACCCAGGGACTTGGACCGGGGAGCTGTTTTTT.

The gene calls are TRBV4-1 and TRBJ2-7; D gene unclear. Trimming cost V 5 bases and J 2 bases, with 16 bases left between them. There are 15 residues in the CDR3. Germline V gene sequence: CDR1 MGHRA, CDR2 YSYEKL. CDR3: CASSEGPRSTYEQYF. Written as DNA, the CDR3 is TGCGCCAGCAGCGAAGGGCCCCGCAGTACCTACGAGCAGTACTTC.

This clone was seen a few times. The gene calls are TRBV28 and TRBJ2-1; the D gene could be TRBD1 or TRBD2 (6 bases each). With 3 bases removed from V and 4 bases from J, the gap between germline ends came to 10 bases. CDR3 size: 14 residues. From germline, CDR1 is MDHEN and CDR2 SYDVKM. The DNA of the CDR3 is TGTGCCAGCAGTTTGAGGGGGGCTTACAATGAGCAGTTCTTC. Translation gives CASSLRGAYNEQFF. The full variable domain, in which reference TRBV28 and TRBJ2-1 provide the parts outside the CDR3, is DVKVTQSSRYLVKRTGEKVFLECVQDMDHENMFWYRQDPGLGLRLIYFSYDVKMKEKGDIPEGYSVSREKKERFSLILESASTNQTSMYLCASSLRGAYNEQFFGPGTRLTVL.

The chain uses TRBV11-3 and TRBJ2-7; 10 positions match TRBD2. The CDR3 contains 14 residues. Germline V gene sequence: CDR1 SGHNT, CDR2 YENEEA. Trimming took 5 bases from V and 2 from J; bases not matched to a gene: 3. The CDR3 DNA reads TGTGCCAGCAGCCGTACTAGCGGGGCCTACGAGCAGTACTTC. Amino acids: CASSRTSGAYEQYF.

The V call is TRBV2, the J call TRBJ1-5; D is ambiguous. Germline V gene lookup returns CDR1 SNHLY and CDR2 FYNNEI. Trimming shortened V by 4 bases and J by 6 bases, and 16 bases separated the two germline ends. CDR3 size: 15 residues. The CDR3 region has the DNA TGTGCCAGCAGTGTCCGTGGGGTCGTCGGTCAGCCCCAGCATTTT. Protein product: CASSVRGVVGQPQHF. Together with reference TRBV2 and TRBJ1-5, the CDR3 gives the full variable domain: EPEVTQTPSHQVTQMGQEVILRCVPISNHLYFYWYRQILGQKVEFLVSFYNNEISEKSEIFDDQFSVERPDGSNFTLKIRSTKLEDSAMYFCASSVRGVVGQPQHFGDGTRLSIL.

This clone was recorded once. The rearrangement links TRBV7-8 to TRBJ1-1; D uncertain. The CDR3 has 13 amino acids. Trimming took 5 bases from V and 9 from J, leaving 16 bases between them. Germline lookup yields CDR1 SGHVS and CDR2 FQNEAQ. The CDR3 reads CASSPFTSDQAFF. As DNA, the CDR3 is TGTGCCAGCAGCCCCTTTACCTCCGATCAAGCTTTCTTT. The full variable domain, with the rest looked up from reference TRBV7-8 and TRBJ1-1, is GAGVSQSPRYKVAKRGQDVALRCDPISGHVSLFWYQQALGQGPEFLTYFQNEAQLDKSGLPSDRFFAERPEGSVSTLKIQRTQQEDSAVYLCASSPFTSDQAFFGQGTRLTVV.

The chain recombines TRBV4-3 with TRBJ2-1; TRBD1 might be the D (6 bases). The germline V gene encodes CDR1 LGHNA and CDR2 YSLEER. V lost 0 bases and J 3 bases, leaving 12 bases between the germline ends. The CDR3 runs 16 residues. DNA of the CDR3: TGCGCCAGCAGCCAAGATCGGGACATTCGCTACAATGAGCAGTTCTTC. Translating gives CASSQDRDIRYNEQFF.

The chain is built from TRBV5-1 and TRBJ2-6, with a possible D match to TRBD1 (6 bases). Germline V gives CDR1 SGHRS, CDR2 YFSETQ. The V and J ends lost 1 base and 2 bases respectively, with 7 bases between them. This CDR3 spans 15 amino acids. This chain's CDR3 is CASSLTGPGANVLTF. CDR3 nucleotide sequence: TGCGCCAGCAGCTTGACAGGGCCTGGGGCCAACGTCCTGACTTTC.

The rearrangement joins TRBV5-1 to TRBJ2-7, with 8 nucleotides matching TRBD1. The CDR3 spans 15 residues. V trimming: 6 bases; J trimming: 4 bases; junction bases outside the gene matches: 12. The germline gives CDR1 SGHRS, CDR2 YFSETQ. The CDR3 sequence is CASNPRAGGTYEQYF. The CDR3 DNA sequence: TGCGCCAGCAACCCAAGGGCAGGGGGCACTTACGAGCAGTACTTC. The whole variable domain, remainder taken from reference TRBV5-1 and TRBJ2-7, is KAGVTQTPRYLIKTRGQQVTLSCSPISGHRSVSWYQQTPGQGLQFLFEYFSETQRNKGNFPGRFSGRQFSNSRSEMNVSTLELGDSALYLCASNPRAGGTYEQYFGPGTRLTVT.

This clone was seen more than once but under ten times. A read error may be the cause here, since a much bigger clone is one base away. This rearrangement joins TRBV19 to TRBJ1-2; D is possibly TRBD1 (5 bases). V was pared by 4 bases and J by 10 bases, with 19 bases between. The CDR3 extends over 14 amino acids. The V gene's germline CDR1 is LNHDA and CDR2 SQIVND (reference sequence). Here the CDR3 reads CASSTLGLNAHYTF. DNA for the CDR3: TGTGCCAGTAGTACCCTGGGACTCAATGCGCACTACACCTTC.